This T cell receptor (beta chain) was sequenced in a study of PD-1 blockade in classical Hodgkin lymphoma. Study in general: Patients had nivolumab dosed at 3 mg/kg, delivered intravenously every 2 weeks. Study findings and constraints: Nothing has yet pinned down what causes the repertoire differences, possibly disease activity or prior therapy. At C4D1, TCR diversity had climbed significantly for CD4+ cells, though not for CD8+ cells.

This clone was counted between two and nine times. The antigen remains undetermined. Assay: immunoSEQ multiplex PCR; the TCRdb copy retains only in-frame clones and omits some. The table lists about 12,000 clones, around nine tenths of them singletons. The time point denotes: cycle 4 day 1 (C4D1), after five to seven weeks of nivolumab. Brentuximab vedotin exposure varied, and every patient relapsed after autologous stem cell transplantation. Magnetic negative selection of thawed PBMCs was the method by which CD4+ T cells were purified. This CDR3 region has 13 residues. The J segment lost 5 bases and the V segment lost 8 bases, leaving 8 bases of the junction unmatched. Germline loops: CDR1 SQVTM, CDR2 ANQGSEA.

This specimen consisted of CD4+ T cells from blood, obtained before the fourth cycle of nivolumab. This TCR was recovered from a human donor with classical Hodgkin lymphoma. V and J are TRBV29-1 and TRBJ2-5; TRBD2 matches at 10 bases. The CDR3 region is CSTLAGGGETQYF. DNA of the CDR3: TGCAGCACGTTAGCGGGAGGCGGGGAGACCCAGTACTTC.